This T cell receptor beta chain was observed in a study of lymphopenia after photon versus proton radiotherapy. Study-level findings and limits: In patients who died, overall survival fell as post-nadir TCR diversity dropped more. Photon-treated patients lost naive T cells and TCR diversity; proton-treated stayed stable. Survival link was tested only in deceased patients; proton benefit remains a possibility.

As regards this clone: Its specificity is unknown.

Produced via immunoSEQ multiplex PCR; TCRdb's table is partial and in-frame only. Of about 18,000 clones detected, roughly nine tenths appear once; the ten largest clones hold around 1.7%. This sequence originates from a woman between 40 and 55 years old with cholangiocarcinoma. The sample was peripheral blood, taken from a patient treated with photon-based radiotherapy.

This CDR3 reads CASSESRAGGTEAFF. The DNA for the CDR3 is TGCGCCAGCAGTGAGAGCAGGGCTGGGGGGACTGAAGCTTTCTTT. The rearrangement uses TRBV10-1 and TRBJ1-1, with D possibly matching TRBD1 (5 bases). Germline assignment: CDR1 WNHNN and CDR2 SYGVQD (reference sequence). The CDR3 runs 15 residues. V lost 2 bases, J lost 5 bases, and 15 bases lay in between.